One and the same sample provided the 20 T cell receptor beta chains below, sequenced in a study of shared clonotypes between healthy human individuals. TCRdb's copy holds only in-frame clones and misses some; the assay was immunoSEQ multiplex PCR. The data hold 400,000 to 600,000 clones, with 60% to 80% observed a single time. The sequenced sample was PBMCs. Receptors originate from a woman between 40 and 55 years old in good health. Some clones in this sample may be carry-over from other donors' samples.

This chain links TRBV28 with TRBJ1-5, with D possibly matching TRBD1 (5 bases). The V and J ends lost 4 bases and 6 bases respectively, with 13 bases between them. The CDR3 runs 14 residues. Germline V gene sequence: CDR1 MDHEN, CDR2 SYDVKM. The CDR3: CASSYPVRGQPQHF. The CDR3 region has the DNA TGTGCCAGCAGTTACCCGGTAAGGGGTCAGCCCCAGCATTTT.

The CDR3 DNA follows: TGTGCCAGTAGGGGCCGGGGCGCCCCCTACAATGAGCAGTTCTTC. As protein: CASRGRGAPYNEQFF. The chain combines TRBV19 with TRBJ2-1; D may correspond to TRBD1 or TRBD2 (5 bases each). Trimming stripped 6 bases from V and 2 bases from J, with 14 bases between. The CDR3 runs 15 residues. Germline CDR1 reads LNHDA; CDR2 reads SQIVND (reference sequence). The variable domain in full, with the rest retrieved from reference TRBV19 and TRBJ2-1, is DGGITQSPKYLFRKEGQNVTLSCEQNLNHDAMYWYRQDPGQGLRLIYYSQIVNDFQKGDIAEGYSVSREKKESFPLTVTSAQKNPTAFYLCASRGRGAPYNEQFFGPGTRLTVL.

The chain recombines TRBV1 with TRBJ1-3. TRBV1 is annotated as a pseudogene. CDR3 size: 19 residues. The CDR3 loop reads CTSSQEGPGRPNSGNTIYF. The CDR3 DNA is TGCACCAGCAGCCAAGAGGGCCCAGGGAGACCTAACTCTGGAAACACCATATATTTT.

Regarding this clone: The same CDR3 can be traced to other DNA sequences in this sample. The V call is TRBV11-2, the J call TRBJ2-7; D gene uncertain. V dropped 5 bases and J dropped 7 bases, with 9 bases sitting between them. The CDR3 runs to 11 residues. Germline V gene data show CDR1 as SGHAT and CDR2 as FQNNGV. The CDR3 DNA is TGTGCCAGCAGCCTCGTAGGGGAGCAGTACTTC. Its translation: CASSLVGEQYF.

This chain connects TRBV9 to TRBJ2-1; the D call may be TRBD1 or TRBD2 (5 bases each). From germline, CDR1 is SGDLS and CDR2 YYNGEE. This CDR3 contains 13 residues. The germline V and J ends were trimmed by 4 bases and 10 bases, with 15 bases remaining between them. In DNA, the CDR3 is TGTGCCAGCAGCCCCCTGCAGGGACGGGAGCAGTTCTTC. It is translated as CASSPLQGREQFF.

The J gene is TRBJ2-3, the V gene TRBV5-1; TRBD1 matches 8 bases. The V and J ends lost 4 bases and 1 base, in that order; junction bases with no gene match: 5. This CDR3 contains 15 residues. CDR1 is SGHRS, CDR2 YFSETQ, per germline. The CDR3 sequence is CASSLQGDGTDTQYF. The CDR3 DNA sequence: TGCGCCAGCAGCCTACAGGGGGATGGCACAGATACGCAGTATTTT.

The V call is TRBV27, the J call TRBJ2-1; TRBD2 is a possible D gene (6 bases). V was cut by 2 bases and J by 7 bases, with 15 bases left in between. The germline V gene has CDR1 MNHEY and CDR2 SMNVEV (reference sequence). CDR3 length equals 15 residues. This CDR3 reads CASSLGGKGSNEQFF. The CDR3 DNA reads as TGTGCCAGCAGTTTAGGCGGGAAGGGTAGTAATGAGCAGTTCTTC.

A few counts support this clone. The chain couples TRBV18 to TRBJ1-1; D might be TRBD1 (5 bases). V dropped 1 base and J dropped 0 bases, with 12 bases sitting between them. Germline-derived CDR1 and CDR2 are KGHSH and LQKENI. CDR3 size: 16 residues. As DNA, the CDR3 is TGTGCCAGCTCACCACTCCAGGGATCAATGAACACTGAAGCTTTCTTT. Encoded protein: CASSPLQGSMNTEAFF.

The rearrangement uses TRBV6-6 and TRBJ1-1; the D is unclear. CDR1 and CDR2 from the germline V gene are MNHNY and SVGAGI (reference sequence). The ends were cut back, 5 bases at V and 7 bases at J, with 11 bases in the middle. CDR3 length: 12 residues. The CDR3 region is CASSDPGVEAFF. For the CDR3, the DNA is TGTGCCAGCAGTGATCCGGGAGTTGAAGCTTTCTTT.

This clone was seen just once. Within the sample, other DNA sequences also encode this same CDR3. This chain connects TRBV28 to TRBJ1-5, with D unresolved. The length of the CDR3 is 11 residues. The V and J ends lost 11 bases and 0 bases respectively, with 5 bases between them. Germline CDR1 MDHEN, CDR2 SYDVKM. The CDR3 sequence is CAHSSNQPQHF. DNA for the CDR3: TGTGCCCATAGTAGCAATCAGCCCCAGCATTTT. The full variable domain, with the rest looked up from reference TRBV28 and TRBJ1-5, is DVKVTQSSRYLVKRTGEKVFLECVQDMDHENMFWYRQDPGLGLRLIYFSYDVKMKEKGDIPEGYSVSREKKERFSLILESASTNQTSMYLCAHSSNQPQHFGDGTRLSIL.

The chain is built from TRBV19 and TRBJ2-1, with 15 bases aligning to TRBD2. The ends lost 6 bases at V and 0 bases at J; junction bases unmatched: 12. Germline-derived CDR1 and CDR2 are LNHDA and SQIVND (reference sequence). The CDR3 sequence is 20 residues long. The CDR3 sequence is CASSRGTSGRMTSSYNEQFF. CDR3 in DNA: TGTGCCAGTAGCCGAGGGACTAGCGGGAGGATGACGAGCTCCTACAATGAGCAGTTCTTC.

Only a few counts were recorded for this clone. This chain connects TRBV6-1 to TRBJ1-1; D remains ambiguous. The CDR3 loop spans 11 amino acids. Germline V CDR1 and CDR2: MNHNS, SASEGT. The ends were cut back, 5 bases at V and 4 bases at J, with 5 bases in the middle. The CDR3: CASSLGTEAFF. As DNA, the CDR3 is TGTGCCAGCAGTTTAGGCACTGAAGCTTTCTTT.

The chain uses TRBV4-3 and TRBJ2-1; 11 positions agree with TRBD2. Germline V CDR1 and CDR2: LGHNA, YSLEER. V gave up 4 bases and J gave up 9 bases; unmatched junction bases: 11. The CDR3 has 16 amino acids. This chain's CDR3 is CASSPRLAGRGREQFF. DNA of the CDR3: TGCGCCAGCAGCCCCCGACTAGCGGGAAGGGGACGTGAGCAGTTCTTC.

The rearrangement links TRBV27 to TRBJ1-5; D not resolved. The germline CDR1 and CDR2 sequences are MNHEY and SMNVEV (reference sequence). V lost 2 bases, J lost 0 bases, and 8 bases lay in between. The CDR3 covers 15 residues. The chain's CDR3 is CASSLSPYSNQPQHF. CDR3 coding DNA: TGTGCCAGCAGTTTAAGTCCCTATAGCAATCAGCCCCAGCATTTT.

The rearrangement links TRBV2 to TRBJ2-3, with 8 nucleotides matching TRBD2. The length of the CDR3 is 18 residues. Germline CDR1 and CDR2: SNHLY and FYNNEI. J lost 0 bases, V lost 4 bases, and 12 bases had no gene match. CDR3 amino acids: CASSGPTGRARSTDTQYF. CDR3 nucleotides: TGTGCCAGCAGTGGCCCTACCGGGAGGGCCCGTAGCACAGATACGCAGTATTTT.

The rearrangement joins TRBV7-2 to TRBJ2-5; 8 positions match TRBD2. The CDR3 length is 13 residues. V dropped 5 bases and J dropped 7; count of bases not matched to a gene: 6. Germline V gene sequence: CDR1 SGHTA, CDR2 FQGNSA. The CDR3 is CASSTRGGGTQYF. The CDR3, as DNA: TGTGCCAGCAGCACTCGGGGGGGAGGGACCCAGTACTTC.

The chain employs TRBV6-6 and TRBJ1-2; the D gene is possibly TRBD1 (5 bases). The V gene's germline CDR1 is MNHNY and CDR2 SVGAGI (reference sequence). There are 13 residues in the CDR3. Trimming cost V 6 bases and J 4 bases, with 12 bases left between them. The CDR3 loop is CASRDRGIYGYTF. The CDR3 bases are TGTGCCAGCAGAGACCGGGGCATCTATGGCTACACCTTC.

This clone has a handful of counts. This rearrangement joins TRBV30 to TRBJ2-5, with 11 bases that match TRBD2. CDR3 length: 14 amino acids. V lost 1 base, J lost 4 bases, and 2 bases stayed unmatched. CDR1 GTSNPN and CDR2 SVGIG come from the germline V gene (reference sequence). This CDR3 is CAWSAGLAGETQYF. CDR3 in DNA: TGTGCCTGGAGTGCAGGACTAGCGGGAGAGACCCAGTACTTC.

The chain joins TRBV11-2 to TRBJ2-7; TRBD1 agrees at 9 bases. There are 14 residues in the CDR3. CDR1 and CDR2 (germline): SGHAT, FQNNGV. V lost 1 base and J lost 6; bases outside the gene matches: 4. This CDR3 reads CASSLVLDRGEQYF. The CDR3 DNA reads TGTGCCAGCAGCTTAGTACTGGACAGGGGCGAGCAGTACTTC. Full variable domain (rest looked up from reference TRBV11-2 and TRBJ2-7): EAGVAQSPRYKIIEKRQSVAFWCNPISGHATLYWYQQILGQGPKLLIQFQNNGVVDDSQLPKDRFSAERLKGVDSTLKIQPAKLEDSAVYLCASSLVLDRGEQYFGPGTRLTVT.

The rearrangement links TRBV5-1 to TRBJ2-5, with 9 nucleotides matching TRBD1. Germline V lookup: CDR1 SGHRS, CDR2 YFSETQ. V lost 2 bases to trimming and J lost 3 bases; unmatched junction nucleotides: 2. This CDR3 has 14 residues. The CDR3 loop is CASSFRTGEETQYF. The CDR3, as DNA: TGCGCCAGCAGCTTCAGGACAGGGGAAGAGACCCAGTACTTC. Full variable domain (outside the CDR3, taken from reference TRBV5-1 and TRBJ2-5): KAGVTQTPRYLIKTRGQQVTLSCSPISGHRSVSWYQQTPGQGLQFLFEYFSETQRNKGNFPGRFSGRQFSNSRSEMNVSTLELGDSALYLCASSFRTGEETQYFGPGTRLLVL.